This T cell receptor beta chain was sequenced in a study of OX40 agonist ivuxolimab in advanced cancers. Whole-study results and caveats: Doses of 0.1 to 3.0 mg/kg were accompanied by clonal expansion of CD4+ and CD8+ blood T cells by week 6. In the 0.1-3.0 mg/kg groups, partial responders showed among the lowest expansion. Mean expanded clone counts were higher in CD8+ than CD4+ T cells.

Turning to this clone: Its antigen remains unknown.

Sequencing was performed with immunoSEQ multiplex PCR; in TCRdb, only in-frame clones are kept and a portion is missing. Of fewer than 45,000 clones in the sample, about 79% are singletons; the top ten hold around 20%. This TCR came from an adult with an advanced solid tumor such as melanoma, head and neck, liver or kidney cancer. The sample consisted of CD4+ or CD8+ T cells sorted from blood, taken in a trial of the OX40 agonist ivuxolimab.

The CDR3 reads CASGFGGGGNTIYF. CDR3 nucleotide sequence: TGTGCTAGTGGTTTTGGGGGGGGAGGAAACACCATATATTTT. The chain couples TRBV12-5 to TRBJ1-3; D may be TRBD1 (5 bases). The CDR3 has 14 residues. The V gene's germline CDR1 is LGHNT and CDR2 FRNRAP. The V and J ends lost 3 bases and 4 bases respectively, with 10 bases between them.